Below, one T cell receptor (beta chain) is given with its context. Authors' methods: Amplification of reference gene primers provided the estimated nucleated cell counts. Only in-frame clones appear in the TCRdb table, and some are missing; sequencing was by immunoSEQ multiplex PCR. The DNA gave D and trimming, while V, J and clone size come from that table. The sample has some 150,000 clones, 65% to 90% seen once; the top ten hold around 3.2%. This entry is derived from a study of blood T cell repertoires in COVID-19. Study background: Sites across the United States, Italy and Spain contributed samples from acute and convalescent COVID-19. T cells, B-cell-depleted T cells, or PBMCs supplied cDNA or gDNA.

CDR1 is ENHRY, CDR2 SYGVKD, per germline. The CDR3 contains 14 residues. The ends were cut back, 6 bases at V and 6 bases at J, with 15 bases in the middle. Specimen: peripheral blood. The rearrangement uses TRBV10-3 and TRBJ1-5; no reliable D call. This TCR derives from a man between 50 and 59 years old with acute or convalescent COVID-19. The CDR3 DNA sequence: TGTGCCATCAGCCCCCGCCTTAGTAGTCAGCCCCAGCATTTT. It yields the protein CAISPRLSSQPQHF.